The T cell receptor beta chain described here comes from a study of CD8+ T cells in alopecia areata. For the study at large: Those treated were given oral tofacitinib at 5 to 10 mg twice daily. People stayed on tofacitinib for 6 to 18 months, then stopped the drug for 6 months. The study, taken as a whole, reports: Elevated clonality characterized lesional scalp relative to normal scalp, particularly in alopecia totalis/universalis.

The junction had 6 bases not matched to a gene; V was cut back by 6 bases and J by 1 base. CDR1 and CDR2 (germline): MDHEN, SYDVKM. The CDR3 is made up of 16 amino acids. Peripheral blood and lesional scalp punch biopsies were taken from alopecia areata patients. With respect to this clone: The antigen is not known.

Extracted RNA was reverse transcribed, and the resulting cDNA served as sequencing template. Generated by immunoSEQ multiplex PCR, the TCRdb table keeps only in-frame clones and is missing some. This table has over 150,000 clones, 63% appearing once. The gene calls are TRBV28 and TRBJ1-4; 9 bases match TRBD1. The material sequenced was CD4+ T cells sorted from blood, taken at week 0. The TCR originated in a human donor with alopecia areata. CDR3 amino acids: CASSHRGQGTNEKLFF. In DNA, the CDR3 is TGTGCCAGCAGCCACAGGGGGCAGGGAACTAATGAAAAACTGTTTTTT. Filled out from reference TRBV28 and TRBJ1-4, the complete variable domain reads DVKVTQSSRYLVKRTGEKVFLECVQDMDHENMFWYRQDPGLGLRLIYFSYDVKMKEKGDIPEGYSVSREKKERFSLILESASTNQTSMYLCASSHRGQGTNEKLFFGSGTQLSVL.